These 26 T cell receptor beta chains were all obtained from the same sample, sequenced in a study of T cells in Graves' hyperthyroidism and ophthalmopathy. Using RNA transcripts as the source, TCR beta CDR3 regions were amplified. HTBI primers were used for first-round RT-PCR of the TCR CDR3. TCRdb independently ran MiXCR on the multiplex PCR reads; one entry per CDR3 protein. The sample lists 640,000 or so distinct CDR3 sequences; over 12% were seen once. The sequenced sample consisted of blood. The receptors come from a middle-aged woman with Graves' ophthalmopathy.

This clonotype was observed at least ten times. This sequence joins TRBV28 and TRBJ2-5; tentatively, D is TRBD2 (7 bases). Germline assignment: CDR1 MDHEN and CDR2 SYDVKM. The CDR3 is 15 amino acids. V dropped 3 bases and J dropped 5 bases, with 16 bases sitting between them. CDR3 DNA sequence: TGTGCCAGCAGTTTCCCTCCAGGGAGGGGGGAGACCCAGTACTTC. Its translation: CASSFPPGRGETQYF.

This clonotype turned up a few times. V is TRBV3-1 and J is TRBJ2-5; 7 positions match TRBD2. Germline V gives CDR1 LGHDT, CDR2 YNNKEL (reference sequence). After removal of 1 base from V and 0 bases from J, the junction contained 17 bases not matched to a gene. This CDR3 is 20 amino acids long. The CDR3 region has the DNA TGTGCCAGCAGCCAAGTGGTCCCCCCTTGGCCGGGAGGACACCAAGAGACCCAGTACTTC. Encoded protein: CASSQVVPPWPGGHQETQYF.

This clonotype was detected a few times. V and J are TRBV5-1 and TRBJ2-7; D is unclear. Trimming cost V 0 bases and J 2 bases, with 12 bases left between them. Germline V gene data show CDR1 as SGHRS and CDR2 as YFSETQ. This CDR3 comprises 15 residues. CDR3 protein: CASSLDGSTAYEQYF. CDR3 bases: TGCGCCAGCAGCTTGGATGGTAGTACGGCCTACGAGCAGTACTTC. The variable domain in full, with the rest retrieved from reference TRBV5-1 and TRBJ2-7, is KAGVTQTPRYLIKTRGQQVTLSCSPISGHRSVSWYQQTPGQGLQFLFEYFSETQRNKGNFPGRFSGRQFSNSRSEMNVSTLELGDSALYLCASSLDGSTAYEQYFGPGTRLTVT.

The chain uses TRBV12-3 or TRBV12-4 and TRBJ1-1, with TRBD1 as a possible D gene (5 bases). Trimming pared 6 bases from V and 3 bases from J, leaving 14 bases between. This CDR3 has 14 amino acids. CDR3 in amino acids: CASRRTGTDTEAFF. CDR3 bases: TGTGCCAGCAGGAGAACCGGGACGGACACTGAAGCTTTCTTT.

This clonotype was recorded at least ten times. The chain is built from TRBV29-1 and TRBJ1-2, with D hard to call. The length of the CDR3 is 10 residues. The V end was cut by 3 bases, the J end by 7 bases, with 6 bases between. Germline CDR1 is SQVTM and CDR2 is ANQGSEA. The CDR3 bases are TGCAGCGTTGATCATGGTGGCTACACCTTC. Translation: CSVDHGGYTF.

This clonotype was picked up many times. The V and J genes are TRBV12-3 or TRBV12-4 and TRBJ1-2; D is perhaps TRBD1 (6 bases). The germline V and J ends were trimmed by 8 bases and 0 bases, with 10 bases remaining between them. The CDR3 loop spans 13 amino acids. This CDR3 is CASGSGANYGYTF. In DNA, the CDR3 is TGTGCCAGCGGTTCAGGGGCTAACTATGGCTACACCTTC.

This clonotype was seen at least ten times. The chain is built from TRBV28 and TRBJ2-5, with D maybe TRBD2 (5 bases). V gave up 5 bases and J gave up 2 bases, with 18 bases separating them. CDR1 is MDHEN, CDR2 SYDVKM, per germline. The CDR3 loop spans 16 amino acids. CDR3: CASSEDGRRFQETQYF. The CDR3 region has the DNA TGTGCCAGCAGTGAGGATGGGCGGAGGTTTCAAGAGACCCAGTACTTC.

This clonotype has a count of ten or more. The chain is built from TRBV18 and TRBJ2-5; 9 bases line up with TRBD2. The CDR3 runs to 17 residues. The V and J ends lost 1 base and 4 bases, in that order; junction bases with no gene match: 10. The V gene's germline CDR1 is KGHSH and CDR2 LQKENI. CDR3: CASSPLETSGAGETQYF. For the CDR3, the DNA is TGTGCCAGCTCACCACTCGAGACTAGCGGCGCCGGAGAGACCCAGTACTTC.

This clonotype was counted at least ten times. The chain uses TRBV6-5 and TRBJ1-2; TRBD1 agrees at 7 bases. CDR1 is MNHEY, CDR2 SVGAGI, per germline. The CDR3 has 13 residues. Losses at the gene ends were 6 bases for V and 8 bases for J; bases not matched to a gene: 9. Here the CDR3 DNA reads TGTGCCAGCAGCCTAGACAGGGCAGAAGGCTACACCTTC. It specifies CASSLDRAEGYTF.

This clonotype has a count of ten or more. The V and J genes are TRBV6-2 or TRBV6-3 and TRBJ2-1; D not certain. Germline lookup yields CDR1 MNHEY and CDR2 SVGEGT. V shed 0 bases and J shed 5 bases, with 8 bases lying between them. The CDR3 is made up of 14 amino acids. CDR3 region: CASSYSGRDNEQFF. The CDR3 nucleotides are TGTGCCAGCAGTTACTCTGGCAGAGACAATGAGCAGTTCTTC.

CDR3 sequence (DNA): TGTGCCAGCAGGCCCTTCCCCTTCGCCGAGCAGTACTTC. It codes for CASRPFPFAEQYF. The chain couples TRBV7-8 to TRBJ2-7; D is unclear. Germline values: CDR1 SGHVS, CDR2 FQNEAQ. This CDR3 is built from 13 residues. V lost 6 bases and J lost 6, with 15 bases in between.

This clonotype was detected ten times or more. The chain recombines TRBV6-1 with TRBJ1-5; D perhaps matches TRBD1 (6 bases). The CDR3 sequence is 15 residues long. V lost 2 bases and J 7 bases, leaving 15 bases between the germline ends. The germline V gene has CDR1 MNHNS and CDR2 SASEGT. For the CDR3, the DNA is TGTGCCAGCAGTGAATTTACAGGGTCAAGGCAGCCCCAGCATTTT. This codes for CASSEFTGSRQPQHF.

The chain has TRBV12-3 or TRBV12-4 and TRBJ1-5; tentative D call: TRBD1 (6 bases). The CDR3 runs 15 residues. Trimming removed 5 bases from V and 1 base from J, with 12 bases in between. CDR3: CASSTPRGSNQPQHF. The CDR3 region has the DNA TGTGCCAGCAGTACCCCCAGGGGAAGCAATCAGCCCCAGCATTTT.

CDR3: CASSHRDLLSTDTQYF. The CDR3 bases are TGTGCCAGCAGCCACCGGGACTTATTAAGCACAGATACGCAGTATTTT. The J gene is TRBJ2-3, the V gene TRBV14; possible D gene TRBD2, 6 bases. Germline V CDR1 and CDR2: SGHDN, FVKESK. V lost 3 bases to trimming and J lost 0 bases, with 13 bases between them. The CDR3 length is 16 residues.

The rearrangement uses TRBV28 and TRBJ1-6; tentatively, D is TRBD1 (5 bases). The CDR3 loop spans 15 amino acids. V was pared by 6 bases and J by 5 bases, with 14 bases between. Germline V lookup: CDR1 MDHEN, CDR2 SYDVKM. The CDR3 coding sequence is TGTGCCAGCAGGTTCCGGGACTCAGATAATTCACCCCTCCACTTT. Translating gives CASRFRDSDNSPLHF.

This clonotype was detected ten times or more. The chain is built from TRBV5-6 and TRBJ1-1, with a tentative D call TRBD1 (5 bases). V lost 0 bases and J lost 1, with 10 bases in between. This CDR3 is built from 15 residues. Germline V gene data show CDR1 as SGHDT and CDR2 as YYEEEE. The CDR3 is CASSLVTGENTEAFF. DNA for the CDR3: TGTGCCAGCAGCTTGGTCACAGGAGAGAACACTGAAGCTTTCTTT.

This clonotype was seen at least ten times. The chain employs TRBV7-9 and TRBJ2-7, with TRBD2 matching over 7 bases. The V and J ends lost 5 bases and 0 bases, in that order; junction bases with no gene match: 7. Germline CDR1 is SEHNR and CDR2 is FQNEAQ (reference sequence). CDR3 length: 15 residues. The DNA of the CDR3 is TGTGCCAGCAGCACGACTGGGGGGGACTCCTACGAGCAGTACTTC. Protein: CASSTTGGDSYEQYF.

This clonotype was seen repeatedly, ten times or more. The chain is built from TRBV11-1 and TRBJ2-5; D unresolved. In germline, CDR1 is SGHAT, CDR2 FQDESV (reference sequence). The V gene lost 3 bases and the J gene lost 0 bases, with 20 bases spanning the gap. This CDR3 region has 18 residues. CDR3 region: CASSFPSDYPPNQETQYF. In nucleotides, the CDR3 is TGTGCCAGCAGCTTCCCATCGGATTATCCGCCCAACCAAGAGACCCAGTACTTC.

This clonotype was observed many times. The chain couples TRBV20-1 to TRBJ1-5; D gene unclear. Trimming shortened V by 0 bases and J by 8 bases, and 20 bases separated the two germline ends. This CDR3 spans 16 amino acids. Looked up from germline, CDR1 is DFQATT and CDR2 is SNEGSKA (reference sequence). For the CDR3, the DNA is TGCAGTGCTAGAGAGGCCTCTTCGAATATAGGAAAGCCCCAGCATTTT. Its protein is CSAREASSNIGKPQHF.

This clonotype was counted many times. The J gene is TRBJ2-2, the V gene TRBV11-2; D possibly corresponds to TRBD1 (5 bases). The CDR3 runs to 14 residues. The germline V and J ends were trimmed by 1 base and 5 bases, with 8 bases remaining between them. Germline V gene sequence: CDR1 SGHAT, CDR2 FQNNGV. As DNA, the CDR3 is TGTGCCAGCAGCTTAGGGCCAGGGACCGGGGAGCTGTTTTTT. Protein: CASSLGPGTGELFF.

This clonotype was detected only once. A much bigger clone sits one base away, suggesting this may be a read error. This chain links TRBV5-1 with TRBJ2-7; TRBD2 aligns across 8 bases. Looked up from germline, CDR1 is SGHRS and CDR2 is YFSETQ. This CDR3 comprises 15 residues. For the CDR3, the DNA is TGCGCCAGCGCTAATATAGCGGGAAACTCCTACGATCAGTACTTC. Translated: CASANIAGNSYDQYF.

The sample holds many counts of this clonotype. The V and J genes are TRBV2 and TRBJ2-2; D ambiguous. Trimming cost V 2 bases and J 5 bases, with 6 bases left between them. This CDR3 is built from 13 residues. Germline V gives CDR1 SNHLY, CDR2 FYNNEI. CDR3 loop: CASSERPTGELFF. The CDR3 DNA is TGTGCCAGCAGTGAACGGCCAACCGGGGAGCTGTTTTTT.

In its sample, this clonotype was seen many times. The chain joins TRBV7-2 to TRBJ2-7; perhaps TRBD2 as D (5 bases). The CDR3 loop spans 14 amino acids. V was trimmed by 0 bases and J by 7 bases, leaving 13 bases between them. Germline V gene sequence: CDR1 SGHTA, CDR2 FQGNSA. The DNA of the CDR3 is TGTGCCAGCAGCTTAGCCACCATCTCGGGGGAGCAGTACTTC. It codes for CASSLATISGEQYF.

The sample holds many counts of this clonotype. This chain joins TRBV12-3 or TRBV12-4 and TRBJ1-1; D is unclear. The CDR3 is 11 amino acids. The ends were cut back, 8 bases at V and 5 bases at J, with 9 bases in the middle. The CDR3 sequence is CASQKETEAFF. As DNA, the CDR3 is TGTGCCAGCCAAAAGGAGACTGAAGCTTTCTTT.

This clonotype has a count of ten or more. Germline is not matched at one junction end, which may reflect a read error. The V call is TRBV2, the J call TRBJ1-2; D unresolved. The CDR3 spans 14 residues. CDR1 is SNHLY and CDR2 is FYNNEI in the germline V gene. The CDR3 loop reads CAGSEETANYGYTF. The DNA for the CDR3 is TGTGCCGGCAGTGAGGAGACCGCAAACTATGGCTACACCTTC.

The rearrangement uses TRBV7-2 and TRBJ2-7; 9 bases match TRBD2. The germline CDR1 and CDR2 sequences are SGHTA and FQGNSA. The length of the CDR3 is 16 residues. J was trimmed by 2 bases and V by 2 bases; bases with no gene match: 7. The CDR3 sequence is CASSLSGAGGTYEQYF. DNA for the CDR3: TGTGCCAGCAGCTTATCGGGTGCGGGAGGGACCTACGAGCAGTACTTC.